This TCR beta chain was sequenced in a study of OX40 agonist ivuxolimab in advanced cancers. Per the germline V gene, CDR1 is MNHNY and CDR2 is SVGAGI (reference sequence). Trimming removed 8 bases from V and 8 bases from J, with 13 bases in between. The CDR3 has 13 residues. TCRdb's copy holds only in-frame clones and misses some; the assay was immunoSEQ multiplex PCR. The repertoire holds some 41,000 clones, with about 88% as singletons. The chain uses TRBV6-6 and TRBJ1-6; D might be TRBD1 (5 bases). The sample in question was CD4+ or CD8+ T cells sorted from blood, obtained in a trial of the OX40 agonist ivuxolimab. This TCR was sampled from an adult with an advanced solid tumor such as melanoma, head and neck, liver or kidney cancer. CDR3 in DNA: TGTGCCAGCTTCCGGACATTGGATTCACCCCTCCACTTT. Amino acid sequence: CASFRTLDSPLHF.